These T cell receptor beta chains were read from a single sample in a study of blood T cell repertoires in COVID-19. Measured with immunoSEQ multiplex PCR; TCRdb has only the in-frame clones, and not every one. The data contain roughly 140,000 clones, roughly 85% of them singletons. Sequenced material: peripheral blood. These receptors were taken from a man between 50 and 59 years old with acute or convalescent COVID-19. Each CDR3 is given with its conserved first and last residue. D genes are given only for firm matches. Size tells how often a clone was seen (once, few, many) or the class of an expanded clone, and some rows leave it out.

V: TRBV19; size: few; J: TRBJ1-2; D: TRBD1; DNA: TGTGCCAGTAGGAGACAGGGGATGGTTTTGGGAGACGGCTACACCTTC; CDR3: CASRRQGMVLGDGYTF
V: TRBV27; size: .; J: TRBJ2-1; D: TRBD2; DNA: TGTGCCAGCAGTTCGCAAATCGGGACTAGCGGGATCAGTGAGCAGTTCTTC; CDR3: CASSSQIGTSGISEQFF
V: TRBV6-2/TRBV6-3; size: .; J: TRBJ2-7; D: .; DNA: TGTGCCAGCAGTTACCCCGCCTACGAGCAGTACTTC; CDR3: CASSYPAYEQYF
V: TRBV7-8; size: .; J: TRBJ2-7; D: TRBD1; DNA: TGTGCCAGCAGCACTCCCGGGACAGGCTTCTACGAGCAGTACTTC; CDR3: CASSTPGTGFYEQYF
V: TRBV3-1/TRBV3-2; size: once; J: TRBJ1-3; D: .; DNA: TGTGCCAGCAGCCAGATGACAGGAAACACCATATATTTT; CDR3: CASSQMTGNTIYF
V: TRBV7-3; size: .; J: TRBJ1-1; D: .; DNA: TGTGCCAGCAGCTTGTGGGTTGGGGCCACTGAAGCTTTCTTT; CDR3: CASSLWVGATEAFF
V: TRBV18; size: few; J: TRBJ1-2; D: TRBD1; DNA: TGTGCCAGCTCCCAGACAGGACAGGGGAACTATGGCTACACCTTC; CDR3: CASSQTGQGNYGYTF
V: TRBV28; size: .; J: TRBJ2-1; D: TRBD2; DNA: TGTGCCAGCAGTTTTTGGGGCGGGAGGGAGGACAATGAGCAGTTCTTC; CDR3: CASSFWGGREDNEQFF
V: TRBV4-2; size: .; J: TRBJ2-1; D: TRBD2; DNA: TGTGCCAGCAGCATAAGTAGCGGGAGGTATGATGAGCAGTTCTTC; CDR3: CASSISSGRYDEQFF
V: TRBV6-5; size: .; J: TRBJ2-1; D: .; DNA: TGTGCCAGCAGTTACTCGGCGACACTTGAGCAGTTCTTC; CDR3: CASSYSATLEQFF
V: TRBV5-6; size: .; J: TRBJ1-2; D: TRBD1; DNA: TGTGCCAGCAGCTTGGCCGAGACAGGGGTGAATACCTTC; CDR3: CASSLAETGVNTF
V: TRBV5-1; size: .; J: TRBJ2-1; D: .; DNA: TGCGCCAGCAGCGAGGGGGTGGGGCTAGCTGAGCAGTTCTTC; CDR3: CASSEGVGLAEQFF
V: TRBV5-1; size: .; J: TRBJ2-6; D: .; DNA: TGCGCCAGCAGCTTGGCGAGCTCTGGGGCCAACGTCCTGACTTTC; CDR3: CASSLASSGANVLTF
V: TRBV7-3; size: once; J: TRBJ1-4; D: TRBD1; DNA: TGTGCCAGCAGCCTACGTGCCGGGACAGCCCCCGATAGGCTGTTTTTT; CDR3: CASSLRAGTAPDRLFF
V: TRBV27; size: .; J: TRBJ2-7; D: .; DNA: TGTGCCAGCAGTTTATCCGGCGGTCTCTCCTACGAGCAGTACTTC; CDR3: CASSLSGGLSYEQYF